These 12 T cell receptor beta chains were all obtained from the same sample, sequenced in a study of cytomegalovirus exposure and HLA in healthy donors. Only in-frame clones appear in the TCRdb table, and some are missing; sequencing was by immunoSEQ multiplex PCR. The sample lists tens of thousands of clones; 85% to 95% were seen once. Sequences were obtained from PBMCs. These receptors all stem from a woman younger than 30 in good health and CMV-seronegative.

This chain uses TRBV11-3 with TRBJ1-1, with 7 bases identical to TRBD1. CDR3 length: 16 amino acids. V trimming: 1 base; J trimming: 1 base; junction bases outside the gene matches: 6. Looked up from germline, CDR1 is SGHNT and CDR2 is YENEEA. The CDR3 coding sequence is TGTGCCAGCAGCTTAGGAGGGACAGTAGCGAACACTGAAGCTTTCTTT. It specifies CASSLGGTVANTEAFF.

This chain uses TRBV30 with TRBJ2-3; tentatively, D is TRBD2 (5 bases). Germline CDR1 GTSNPN, CDR2 SVGIG (reference sequence). The CDR3 has 15 residues. V lost 2 bases, J lost 4 bases, and 16 bases lay in between. CDR3 bases: TGTGCCTGGAGTACCAACCTTGCCGGGGCAGATACGCAGTATTTT. This codes for CAWSTNLAGADTQYF.

Many counts were recorded for this clone. V and J are TRBV6-5 and TRBJ2-3; 10 bases are shared with TRBD1. Germline V lookup: CDR1 MNHEY, CDR2 SVGAGI. The CDR3 totals 15 residues. Losses at the gene ends were 5 bases for V and 3 bases for J; bases not matched to a gene: 5. The CDR3 DNA reads as TGTGCCAGCAGTCAGGGACAGGGGCAGACAGATACGCAGTATTTT. Its protein is CASSQGQGQTDTQYF.

The rearrangement uses TRBV2 and TRBJ2-3, with D tentatively TRBD1 (7 bases). Germline loops: CDR1 SNHLY, CDR2 FYNNEI. CDR3 size: 13 residues. The V end lost 8 bases, the J end lost 5 bases, and 14 bases lay between the germline ends. CDR3 sequence (DNA): TGTGCCAGCGTGTGGCAGGGGGGAGATACGCAGTATTTT. Protein: CASVWQGGDTQYF.

The CDR3 here is CASSLVWARINEKLFF. The DNA of the CDR3 is TGTGCCAGCAGCTTAGTTTGGGCCCGGATAAATGAAAAACTGTTTTTT. The chain employs TRBV7-2 and TRBJ1-4; D unresolved. Trimming cost V 1 base and J 5 bases, with 14 bases left between them. The CDR3 consists of 16 residues. Germline CDR1 is SGHTA and CDR2 is FQGNSA.

This chain links TRBV19 with TRBJ1-1; 7 bases match TRBD1. V lost 4 bases, J lost 1 base, and 3 bases stayed unmatched. Germline loops: CDR1 LNHDA, CDR2 SQIVND (reference sequence). CDR3 length equals 14 residues. CDR3 DNA: TGTGCCAGTAGTAAGGGGGCCGGGAACACTGAAGCTTTCTTT. Its protein is CASSKGAGNTEAFF.

The V gene is TRBV6-1, the J gene TRBJ2-7; 9 bases are a match to TRBD1. This CDR3 has 13 residues. Germline V CDR1 and CDR2: MNHNS, SASEGT. The V gene end was trimmed by 6 bases and the J gene end by 7 bases; junction bases not matched to a gene: 7. The CDR3 loop is CASSRDRVGEQYV. CDR3 coding DNA: TGTGCCAGCAGCAGGGACAGGGTTGGTGAGCAGTACGTC.

This chain links TRBV5-1 with TRBJ2-2, with D possibly being TRBD1 (6 bases). Germline V lookup: CDR1 SGHRS, CDR2 YFSETQ. Trimming took off 0 bases at V and 9 bases at J, with 9 bases between the two ends. The CDR3 consists of 13 residues. The DNA for the CDR3 is TGCGCCAGCAGCTTGGTGGGGGCCCGGGAGCTGTTTTTT. It yields the protein CASSLVGARELFF.

V and J are TRBV9 and TRBJ1-4; maybe TRBD1 (5 bases). Trimming stripped 3 bases from V and 7 bases from J, with 13 bases between. The germline V gene has CDR1 SGDLS and CDR2 YYNGEE. The CDR3 runs to 14 residues. Here the CDR3 reads CASSEGRKGEKLFF. Here the CDR3 DNA reads TGTGCCAGCAGCGAGGGGAGGAAGGGTGAAAAACTGTTTTTT. The full variable domain, its missing parts supplied by reference TRBV9 and TRBJ1-4, is DSGVTQTPKHLITATGQRVTLRCSPRSGDLSVYWYQQSLDQGLQFLIQYYNGEERAKGNILERFSAQQFPDLHSELNLSSLELGDSALYFCASSEGRKGEKLFFGSGTQLSVL.

This chain uses TRBV12-5 with TRBJ2-5; 11 bases agree with TRBD2. Germline assignment: CDR1 LGHNT and CDR2 FRNRAP. V lost 6 bases to trimming and J lost 5 bases; unmatched junction nucleotides: 11. The CDR3 length is 16 residues. This CDR3 is CASGQLAGVVGETQYF. Here the CDR3 DNA reads TGTGCTAGTGGCCAACTAGCGGGAGTGGTGGGGGAGACCCAGTACTTC.

The chain recombines TRBV2 with TRBJ2-2; D is unresolved. CDR1 is SNHLY, CDR2 FYNNEI, per germline. V gave up 4 bases and J gave up 2 bases, with 5 bases separating them. The CDR3 has 13 amino acids. DNA of the CDR3: TGTGCCAGCAGTGTTATTAACACCGGGGAGCTGTTTTTT. Residues: CASSVINTGELFF.

This clone was detected only once. This chain joins TRBV7-9 and TRBJ1-2, with TRBD1 matching over 7 bases. From germline, CDR1 is SEHNR and CDR2 FQNEAQ (reference sequence). V was clipped by 6 bases and J by 7 bases; unmatched bases: 11. The CDR3 is made up of 14 amino acids. For the CDR3, the DNA is TGTGCCAGCAGGCGGACAGGATCTATGAGTGGCTACACCTTC. This encodes CASRRTGSMSGYTF.